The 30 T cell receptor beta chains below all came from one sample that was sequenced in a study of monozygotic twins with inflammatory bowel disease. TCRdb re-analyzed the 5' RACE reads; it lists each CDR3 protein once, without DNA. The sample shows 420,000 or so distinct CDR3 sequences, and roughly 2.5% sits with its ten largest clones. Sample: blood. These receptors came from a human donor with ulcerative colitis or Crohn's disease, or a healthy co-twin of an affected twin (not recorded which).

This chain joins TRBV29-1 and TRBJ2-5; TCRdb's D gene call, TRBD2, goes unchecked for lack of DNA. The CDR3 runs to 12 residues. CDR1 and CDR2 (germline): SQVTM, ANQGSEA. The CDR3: CSALSHQETQYF.

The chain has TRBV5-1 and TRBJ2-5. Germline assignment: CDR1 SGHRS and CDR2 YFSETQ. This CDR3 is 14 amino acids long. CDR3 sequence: CASSLLAYQETQYF.

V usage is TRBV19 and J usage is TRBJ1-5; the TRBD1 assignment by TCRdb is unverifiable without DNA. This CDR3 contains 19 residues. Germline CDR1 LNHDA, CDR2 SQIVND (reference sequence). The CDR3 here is CASSYLATGWGKNNQPQHF.

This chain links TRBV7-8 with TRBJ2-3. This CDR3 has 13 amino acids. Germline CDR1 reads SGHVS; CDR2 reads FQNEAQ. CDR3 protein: CASSLIFTDTQYF.

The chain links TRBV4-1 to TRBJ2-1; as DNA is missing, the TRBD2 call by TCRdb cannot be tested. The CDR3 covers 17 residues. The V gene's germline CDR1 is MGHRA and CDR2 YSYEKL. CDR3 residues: CASSQDERASGRAGAVF.

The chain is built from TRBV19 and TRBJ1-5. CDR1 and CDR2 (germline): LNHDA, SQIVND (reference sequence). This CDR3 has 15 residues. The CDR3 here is CASSNGWGSNQPQHF.

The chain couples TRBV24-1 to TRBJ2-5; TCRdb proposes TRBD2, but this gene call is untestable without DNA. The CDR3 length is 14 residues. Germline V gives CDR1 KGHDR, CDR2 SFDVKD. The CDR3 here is CATSDLWQGQTQYF.

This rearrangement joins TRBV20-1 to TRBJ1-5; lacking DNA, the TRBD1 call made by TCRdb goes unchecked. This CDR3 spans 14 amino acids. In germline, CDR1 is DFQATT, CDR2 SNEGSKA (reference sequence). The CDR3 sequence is CSARRPGGGQPQHF.

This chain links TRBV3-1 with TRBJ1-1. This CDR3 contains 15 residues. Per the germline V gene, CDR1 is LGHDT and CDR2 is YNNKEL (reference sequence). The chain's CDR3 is CASSQDYGGPTEAFF.

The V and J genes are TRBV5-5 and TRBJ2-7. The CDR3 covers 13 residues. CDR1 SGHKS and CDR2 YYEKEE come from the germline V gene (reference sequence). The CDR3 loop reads CASSLWLVYEQYF.

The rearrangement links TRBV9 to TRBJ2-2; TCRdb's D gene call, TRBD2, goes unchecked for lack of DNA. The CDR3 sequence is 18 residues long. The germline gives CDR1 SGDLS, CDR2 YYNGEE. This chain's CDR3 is CASSGRQAGGPSPGELFF.

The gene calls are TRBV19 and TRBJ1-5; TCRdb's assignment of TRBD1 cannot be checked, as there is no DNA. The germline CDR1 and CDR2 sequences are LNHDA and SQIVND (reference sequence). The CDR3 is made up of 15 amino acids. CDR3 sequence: CASTGQGASNQPQHF.

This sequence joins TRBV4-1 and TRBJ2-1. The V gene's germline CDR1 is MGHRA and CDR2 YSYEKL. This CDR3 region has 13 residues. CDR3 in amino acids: CASSQLWGNEQFF.

CDR3 loop: CSARGGLEPEAFF. The chain couples TRBV20-1 to TRBJ1-1. CDR3 length: 13 amino acids. Germline CDR1 reads DFQATT; CDR2 reads SNEGSKA (reference sequence).

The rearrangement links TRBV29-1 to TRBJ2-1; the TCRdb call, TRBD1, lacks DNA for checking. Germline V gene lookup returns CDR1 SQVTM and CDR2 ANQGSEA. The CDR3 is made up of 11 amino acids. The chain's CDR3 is CSVEGGGEQFF.

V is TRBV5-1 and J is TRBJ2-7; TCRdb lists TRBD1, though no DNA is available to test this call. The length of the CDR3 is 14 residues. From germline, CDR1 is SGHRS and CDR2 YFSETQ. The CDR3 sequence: CASSKGQGTYEQYF. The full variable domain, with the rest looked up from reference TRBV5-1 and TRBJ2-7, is KAGVTQTPRYLIKTRGQQVTLSCSPISGHRSVSWYQQTPGQGLQFLFEYFSETQRNKGNFPGRFSGRQFSNSRSEMNVSTLELGDSALYLCASSKGQGTYEQYFGPGTRLTVT.

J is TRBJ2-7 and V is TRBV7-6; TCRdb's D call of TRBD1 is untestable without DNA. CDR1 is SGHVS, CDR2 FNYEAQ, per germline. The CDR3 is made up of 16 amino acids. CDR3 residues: CASSLGGGLTAYEQYF.

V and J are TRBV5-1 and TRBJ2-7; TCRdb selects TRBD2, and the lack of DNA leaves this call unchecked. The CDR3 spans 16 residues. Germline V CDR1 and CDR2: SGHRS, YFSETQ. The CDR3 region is CASSLAFSGLVNEQYF. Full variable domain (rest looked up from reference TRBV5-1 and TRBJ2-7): KAGVTQTPRYLIKTRGQQVTLSCSPISGHRSVSWYQQTPGQGLQFLFEYFSETQRNKGNFPGRFSGRQFSNSRSEMNVSTLELGDSALYLCASSLAFSGLVNEQYFGPGTRLTVT.

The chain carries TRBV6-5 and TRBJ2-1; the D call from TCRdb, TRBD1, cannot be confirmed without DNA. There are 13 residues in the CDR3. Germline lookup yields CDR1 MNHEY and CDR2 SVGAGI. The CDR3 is CASSPPPRREQFF.

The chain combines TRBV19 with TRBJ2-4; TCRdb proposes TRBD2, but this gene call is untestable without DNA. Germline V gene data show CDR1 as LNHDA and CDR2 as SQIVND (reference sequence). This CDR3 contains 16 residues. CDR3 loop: CASSILATLAKNIQYF.

CDR3 sequence: CSGQDRGRSYNSPLHF. The rearrangement uses TRBV20-1 and TRBJ1-6; TCRdb indicates TRBD1, and absent DNA this call remains unverified. Germline CDR1 reads DFQATT; CDR2 reads SNEGSKA (reference sequence). The CDR3 is 16 amino acids.

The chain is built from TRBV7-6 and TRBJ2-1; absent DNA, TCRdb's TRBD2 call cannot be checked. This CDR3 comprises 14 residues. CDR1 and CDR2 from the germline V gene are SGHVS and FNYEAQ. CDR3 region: CASSLAVTRAEQFF.

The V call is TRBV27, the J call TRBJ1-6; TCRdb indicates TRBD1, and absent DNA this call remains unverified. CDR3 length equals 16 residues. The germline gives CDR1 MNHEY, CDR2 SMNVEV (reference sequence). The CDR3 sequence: CASSRFGDSNNSPLHF.

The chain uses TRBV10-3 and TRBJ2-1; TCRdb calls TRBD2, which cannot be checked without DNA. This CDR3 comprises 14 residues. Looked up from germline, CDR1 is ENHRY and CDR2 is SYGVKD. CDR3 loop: CAISGTSWDNEQFF.

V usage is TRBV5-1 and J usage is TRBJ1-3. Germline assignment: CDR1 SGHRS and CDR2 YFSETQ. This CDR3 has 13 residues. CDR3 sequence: CASSQYSGNTIYF.

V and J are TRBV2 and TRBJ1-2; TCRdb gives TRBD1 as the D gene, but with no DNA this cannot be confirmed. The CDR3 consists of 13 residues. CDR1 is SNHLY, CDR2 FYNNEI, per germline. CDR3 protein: CASSRTGGSGYTF.

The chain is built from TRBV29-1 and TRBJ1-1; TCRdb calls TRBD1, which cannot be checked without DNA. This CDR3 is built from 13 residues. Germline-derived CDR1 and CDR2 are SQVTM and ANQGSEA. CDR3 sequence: CSVETGIGTEAFF.

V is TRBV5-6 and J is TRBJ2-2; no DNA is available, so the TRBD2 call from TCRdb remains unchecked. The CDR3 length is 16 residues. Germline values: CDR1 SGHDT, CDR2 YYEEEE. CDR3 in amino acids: CASRHGLAGDTGELFF.

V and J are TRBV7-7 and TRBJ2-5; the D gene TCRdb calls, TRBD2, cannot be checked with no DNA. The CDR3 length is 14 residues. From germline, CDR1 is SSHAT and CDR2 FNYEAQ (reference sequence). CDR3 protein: CASSPGGVRETQYF.

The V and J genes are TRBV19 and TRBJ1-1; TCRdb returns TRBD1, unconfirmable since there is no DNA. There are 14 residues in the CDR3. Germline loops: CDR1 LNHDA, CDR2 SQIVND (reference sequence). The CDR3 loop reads CASSMTGTNTEAFF.